This T cell receptor beta chain was obtained from a study of cytomegalovirus exposure and HLA in healthy donors. Study results and caveats: A later analysis linked a missense DCLRE1C variant to TCR beta V- and J-gene trimming. Most sequenced TCRs were rare (though some public TCRs occurred in many donors).

CMV serostatus was not recorded for this donor. To note about this clone: Its antigen is unknown.

The PCR ran on 60 Vbeta and 13 Jbeta primers. Profiling relied on immunoSEQ multiplex PCR, and the TCRdb table lists in-frame clones only, not all of them. The sample contains over 200,000 clones, 85% of which appear only once. The V and J ends lost 3 bases and 4 bases, in that order; junction bases with no gene match: 7. This CDR3 region has 15 residues. Germline CDR1 LNHDA, CDR2 SQIVND (reference sequence). The rearrangement uses TRBV19 and TRBJ1-2; TRBD1 aligns across 8 bases. Sequences were obtained from PBMCs. The receptor comes from a human donor in good health. CDR3 amino acids: CASSMRTGNLYGYTF. The CDR3 nucleotides read TGTGCCAGTAGTATGCGGACAGGGAACCTCTATGGCTACACCTTC.